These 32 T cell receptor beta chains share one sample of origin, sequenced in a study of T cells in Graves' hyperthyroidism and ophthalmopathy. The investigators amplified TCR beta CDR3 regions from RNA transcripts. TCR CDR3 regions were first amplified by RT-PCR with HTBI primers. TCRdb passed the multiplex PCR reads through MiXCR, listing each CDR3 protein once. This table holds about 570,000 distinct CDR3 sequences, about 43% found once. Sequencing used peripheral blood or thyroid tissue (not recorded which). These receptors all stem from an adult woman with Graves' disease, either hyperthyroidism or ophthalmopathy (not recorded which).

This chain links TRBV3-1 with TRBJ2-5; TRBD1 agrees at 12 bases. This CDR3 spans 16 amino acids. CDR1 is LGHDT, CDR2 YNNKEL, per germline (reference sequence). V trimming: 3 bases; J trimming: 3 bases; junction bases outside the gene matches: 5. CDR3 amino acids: CASSHGTGGTEETQYF. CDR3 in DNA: TGTGCCAGCAGCCATGGGACAGGGGGCACTGAAGAGACCCAGTACTTC.

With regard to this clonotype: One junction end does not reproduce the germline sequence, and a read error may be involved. The CDR3 DNA follows: TGTGCCGGCAGCTTAGCGCTAGGGGACTCTGGGGCCAACGTCCTGACTTTC. Translation: CAGSLALGDSGANVLTF. The chain is built from TRBV7-4 and TRBJ2-6; TRBD1 or TRBD2 may be the D gene (5 bases each). Germline CDR1 is SGHVT and CDR2 is SQSDAQ. This CDR3 contains 17 residues.

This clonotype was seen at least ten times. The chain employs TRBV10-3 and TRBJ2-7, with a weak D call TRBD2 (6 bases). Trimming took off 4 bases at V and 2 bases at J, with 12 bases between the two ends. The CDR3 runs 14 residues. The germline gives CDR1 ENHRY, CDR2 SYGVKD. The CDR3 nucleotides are TGTGCCATCAGTGCCGCGGGAATTACCTACGAGCAGTACTTC. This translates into CAISAAGITYEQYF.

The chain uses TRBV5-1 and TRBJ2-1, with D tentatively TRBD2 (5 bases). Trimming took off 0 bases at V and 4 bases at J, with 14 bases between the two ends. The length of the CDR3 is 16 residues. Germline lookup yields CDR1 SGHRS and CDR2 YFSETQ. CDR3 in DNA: TGCGCCAGCAGCTTGGAAAGGTGGGAGCCATACAATGAGCAGTTCTTC. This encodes CASSLERWEPYNEQFF.

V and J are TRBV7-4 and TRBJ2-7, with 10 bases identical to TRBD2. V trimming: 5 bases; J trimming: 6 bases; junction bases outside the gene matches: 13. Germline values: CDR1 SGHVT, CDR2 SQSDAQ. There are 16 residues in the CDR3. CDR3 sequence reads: CASSRGLAEGRAEQYF. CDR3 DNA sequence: TGTGCCAGCAGCCGAGGACTAGCGGAGGGGAGGGCCGAGCAGTACTTC.

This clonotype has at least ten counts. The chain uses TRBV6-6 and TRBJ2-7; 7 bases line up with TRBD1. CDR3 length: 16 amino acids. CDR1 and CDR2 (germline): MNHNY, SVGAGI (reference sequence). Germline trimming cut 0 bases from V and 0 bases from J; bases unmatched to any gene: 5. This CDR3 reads CASSYSETGSSYEQYF. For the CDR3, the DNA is TGTGCCAGCAGTTACTCGGAGACAGGGAGCTCCTACGAGCAGTACTTC.

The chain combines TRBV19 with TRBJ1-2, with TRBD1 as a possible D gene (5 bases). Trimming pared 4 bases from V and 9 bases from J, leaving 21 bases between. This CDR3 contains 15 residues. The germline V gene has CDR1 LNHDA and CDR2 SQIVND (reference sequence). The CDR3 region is CASSNEGTDPGRYTF. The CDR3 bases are TGTGCCAGTAGTAACGAAGGGACGGACCCCGGCCGCTACACCTTC.

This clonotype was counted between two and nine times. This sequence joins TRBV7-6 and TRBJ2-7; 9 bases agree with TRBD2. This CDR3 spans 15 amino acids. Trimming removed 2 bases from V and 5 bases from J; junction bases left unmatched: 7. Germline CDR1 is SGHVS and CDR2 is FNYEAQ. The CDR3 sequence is CASSLLASGKDEQYF. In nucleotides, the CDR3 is TGTGCCAGCAGCTTATTGGCTAGCGGGAAAGACGAGCAGTACTTC.

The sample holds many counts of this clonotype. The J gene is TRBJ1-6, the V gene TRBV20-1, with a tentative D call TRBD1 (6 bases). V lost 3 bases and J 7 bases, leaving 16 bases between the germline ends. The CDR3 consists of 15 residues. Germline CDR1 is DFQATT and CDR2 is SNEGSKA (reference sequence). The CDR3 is CSASNPQGRNSPLHF. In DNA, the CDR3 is TGCAGTGCTAGTAACCCACAGGGTAGAAATTCACCCCTCCACTTT.

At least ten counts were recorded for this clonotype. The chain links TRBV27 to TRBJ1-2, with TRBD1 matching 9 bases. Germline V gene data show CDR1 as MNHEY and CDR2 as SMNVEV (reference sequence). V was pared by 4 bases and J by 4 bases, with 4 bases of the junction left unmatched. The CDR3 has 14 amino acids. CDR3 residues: CASSSTGGFYGYTF. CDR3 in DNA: TGTGCCAGCAGTTCGACAGGGGGGTTCTATGGCTACACCTTC.

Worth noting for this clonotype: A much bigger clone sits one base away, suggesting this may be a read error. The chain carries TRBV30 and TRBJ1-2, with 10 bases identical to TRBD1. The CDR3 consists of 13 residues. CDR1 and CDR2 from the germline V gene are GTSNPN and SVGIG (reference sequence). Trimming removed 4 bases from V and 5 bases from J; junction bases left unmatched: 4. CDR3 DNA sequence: TGTGCCTGGAACTGGGACAGGGGTTATGGCTACACCTTC. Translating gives CAWNWDRGYGYTF.

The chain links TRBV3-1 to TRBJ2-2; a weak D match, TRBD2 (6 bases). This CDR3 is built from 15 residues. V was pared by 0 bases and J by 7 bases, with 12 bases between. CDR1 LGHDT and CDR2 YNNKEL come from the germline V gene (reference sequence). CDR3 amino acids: CASSQDLREVGELFF. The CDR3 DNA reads TGTGCCAGCAGCCAAGATTTGCGGGAAGTCGGGGAGCTGTTTTTT. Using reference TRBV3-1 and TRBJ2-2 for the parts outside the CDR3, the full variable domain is DTAVSQTPKYLVTQMGNDKSIKCEQNLGHDTMYWYKQDSKKFLKIMFSYNNKELIINETVPNRFSPKSPDKAHLNLHINSLELGDSAVYFCASSQDLREVGELFFGEGSRLTVL.

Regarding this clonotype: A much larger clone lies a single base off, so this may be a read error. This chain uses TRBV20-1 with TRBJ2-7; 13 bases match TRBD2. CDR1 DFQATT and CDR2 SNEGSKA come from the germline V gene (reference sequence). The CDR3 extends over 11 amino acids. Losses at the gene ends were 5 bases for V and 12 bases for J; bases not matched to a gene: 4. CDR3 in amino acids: CSAWTSGSVYF. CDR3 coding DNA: TGCAGTGCTTGGACTAGCGGGAGTGTGTACTTC.

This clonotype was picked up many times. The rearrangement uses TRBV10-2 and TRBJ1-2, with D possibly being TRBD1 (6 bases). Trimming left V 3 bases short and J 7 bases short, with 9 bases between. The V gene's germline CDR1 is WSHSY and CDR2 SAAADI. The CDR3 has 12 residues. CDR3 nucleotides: TGCGCCAGCAGTGACTCAGGGGTTGGCTACACCTTC. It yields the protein CASSDSGVGYTF.

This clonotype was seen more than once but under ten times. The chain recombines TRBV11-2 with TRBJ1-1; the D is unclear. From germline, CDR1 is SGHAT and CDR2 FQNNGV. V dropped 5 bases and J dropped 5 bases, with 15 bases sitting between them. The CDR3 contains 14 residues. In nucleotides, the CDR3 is TGTGCCAGCAGCCTCGACACTCACACTACTGAAGCTTTCTTT. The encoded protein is CASSLDTHTTEAFF.

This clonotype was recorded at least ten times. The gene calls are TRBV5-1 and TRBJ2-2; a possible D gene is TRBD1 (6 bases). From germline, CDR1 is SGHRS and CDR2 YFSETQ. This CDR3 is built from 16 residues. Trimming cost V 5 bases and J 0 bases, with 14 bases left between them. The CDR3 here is CASSSFRTANTGELFF. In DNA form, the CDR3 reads TGCGCCAGCAGTTCTTTTCGGACAGCGAACACCGGGGAGCTGTTTTTT.

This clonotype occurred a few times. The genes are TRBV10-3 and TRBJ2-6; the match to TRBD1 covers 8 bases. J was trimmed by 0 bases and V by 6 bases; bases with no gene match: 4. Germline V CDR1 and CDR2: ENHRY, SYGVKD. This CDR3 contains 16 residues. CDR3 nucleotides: TGTGCCATCAGCGATACAGGGGGCTCTGGGGCCAACGTCCTGACTTTC. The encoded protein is CAISDTGGSGANVLTF.

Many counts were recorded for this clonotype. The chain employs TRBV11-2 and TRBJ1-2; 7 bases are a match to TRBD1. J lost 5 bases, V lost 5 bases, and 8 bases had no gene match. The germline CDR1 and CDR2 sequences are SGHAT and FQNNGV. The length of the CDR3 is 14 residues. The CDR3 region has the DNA TGTGCCAGCAGCCAGGGGGGGATCAAGTATGGCTACACCTTC. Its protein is CASSQGGIKYGYTF.

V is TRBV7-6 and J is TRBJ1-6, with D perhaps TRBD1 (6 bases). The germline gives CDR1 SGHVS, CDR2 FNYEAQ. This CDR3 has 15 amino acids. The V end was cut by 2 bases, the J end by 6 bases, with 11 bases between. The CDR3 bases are TGTGCCAGCAGCTTACGGGGGGCTGTTAATTCACCCCTCCACTTT. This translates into CASSLRGAVNSPLHF.

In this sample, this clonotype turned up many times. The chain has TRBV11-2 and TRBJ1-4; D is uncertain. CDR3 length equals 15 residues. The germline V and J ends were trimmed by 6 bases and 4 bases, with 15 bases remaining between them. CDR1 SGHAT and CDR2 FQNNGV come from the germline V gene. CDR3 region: CASSRRRDFNEKLFF. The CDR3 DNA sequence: TGTGCCAGCAGTCGTCGACGGGATTTTAATGAAAAACTGTTTTTT.

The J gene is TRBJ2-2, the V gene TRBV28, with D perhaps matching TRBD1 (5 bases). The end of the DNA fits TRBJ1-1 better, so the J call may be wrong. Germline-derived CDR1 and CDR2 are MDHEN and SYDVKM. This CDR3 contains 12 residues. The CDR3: CASSLRKGVAFF. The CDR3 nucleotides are TGTGCCAGCAGTTTAAGGAAAGGGGTAGCTTTCTTT.

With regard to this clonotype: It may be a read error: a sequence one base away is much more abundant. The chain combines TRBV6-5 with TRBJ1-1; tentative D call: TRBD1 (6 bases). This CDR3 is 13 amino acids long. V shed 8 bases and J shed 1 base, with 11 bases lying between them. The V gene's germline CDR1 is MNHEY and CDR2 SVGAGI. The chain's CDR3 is CASQGHWNTEAFF. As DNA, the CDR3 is TGTGCCAGCCAGGGACACTGGAACACTGAAGCTTTCTTT.

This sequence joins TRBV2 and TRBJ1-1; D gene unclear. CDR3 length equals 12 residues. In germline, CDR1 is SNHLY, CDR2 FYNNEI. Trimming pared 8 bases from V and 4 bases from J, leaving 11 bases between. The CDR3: CASGAGFTEAFF. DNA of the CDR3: TGTGCCAGCGGTGCGGGGTTCACTGAAGCTTTCTTT.

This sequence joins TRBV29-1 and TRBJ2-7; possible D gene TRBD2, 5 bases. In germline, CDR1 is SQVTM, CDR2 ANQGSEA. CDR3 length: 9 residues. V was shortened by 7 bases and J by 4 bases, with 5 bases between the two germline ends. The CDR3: CSGGYEQYF. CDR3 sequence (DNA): TGCAGCGGAGGGTACGAGCAGTACTTC.

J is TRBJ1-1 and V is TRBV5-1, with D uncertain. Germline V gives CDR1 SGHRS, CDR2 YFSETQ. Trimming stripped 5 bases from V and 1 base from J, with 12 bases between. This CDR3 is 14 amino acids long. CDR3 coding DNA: TGCGCCAGCAGAAATAATGCGGGGAACACTGAAGCTTTCTTT. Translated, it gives CASRNNAGNTEAFF.

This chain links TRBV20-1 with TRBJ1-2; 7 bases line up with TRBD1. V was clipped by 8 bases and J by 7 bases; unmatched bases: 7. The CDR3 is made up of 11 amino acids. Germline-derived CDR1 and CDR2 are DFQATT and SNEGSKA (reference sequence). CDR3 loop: CSLGGAGGYTF. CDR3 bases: TGCAGTCTAGGGGGCGCGGGTGGCTACACCTTC.

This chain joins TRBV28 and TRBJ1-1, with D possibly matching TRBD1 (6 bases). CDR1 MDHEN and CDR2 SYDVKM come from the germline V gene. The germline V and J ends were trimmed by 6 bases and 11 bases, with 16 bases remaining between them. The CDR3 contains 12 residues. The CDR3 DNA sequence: TGTGCCAGCAGCCAAGATAGGACAGTGGCTTTCTTT. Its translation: CASSQDRTVAFF.

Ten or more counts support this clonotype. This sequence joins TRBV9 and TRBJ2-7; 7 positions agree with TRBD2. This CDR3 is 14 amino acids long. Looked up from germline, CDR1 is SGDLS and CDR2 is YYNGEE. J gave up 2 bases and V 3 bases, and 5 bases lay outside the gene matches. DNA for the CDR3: TGTGCCAGCAGCGGGGGAGGGCTTACCTACGAGCAGTACTTC. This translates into CASSGGGLTYEQYF. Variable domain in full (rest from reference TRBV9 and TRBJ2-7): DSGVTQTPKHLITATGQRVTLRCSPRSGDLSVYWYQQSLDQGLQFLIQYYNGEERAKGNILERFSAQQFPDLHSELNLSSLELGDSALYFCASSGGGLTYEQYFGPGTRLTVT.

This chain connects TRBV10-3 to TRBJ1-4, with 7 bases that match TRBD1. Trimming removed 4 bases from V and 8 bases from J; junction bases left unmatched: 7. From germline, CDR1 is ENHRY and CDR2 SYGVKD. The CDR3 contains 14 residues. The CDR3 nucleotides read TGTGCCATCAGTGCTGACAGGGAGGGCGAAAAACTGTTTTTT. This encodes CAISADREGEKLFF.

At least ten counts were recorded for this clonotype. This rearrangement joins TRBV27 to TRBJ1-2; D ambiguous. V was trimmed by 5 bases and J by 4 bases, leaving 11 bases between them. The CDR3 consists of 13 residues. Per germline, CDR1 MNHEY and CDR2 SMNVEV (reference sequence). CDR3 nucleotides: TGTGCCAGCAGTCCCCAGGAGGCCTATGGCTACACCTTC. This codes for CASSPQEAYGYTF.

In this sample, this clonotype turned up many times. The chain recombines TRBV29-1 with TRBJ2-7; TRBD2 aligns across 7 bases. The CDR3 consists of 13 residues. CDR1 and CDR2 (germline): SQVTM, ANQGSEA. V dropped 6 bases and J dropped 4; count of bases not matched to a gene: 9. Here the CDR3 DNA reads TGCAGCGTGTCTAGCGGCCTTCCGTACGAGCAGTACTTC. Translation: CSVSSGLPYEQYF.

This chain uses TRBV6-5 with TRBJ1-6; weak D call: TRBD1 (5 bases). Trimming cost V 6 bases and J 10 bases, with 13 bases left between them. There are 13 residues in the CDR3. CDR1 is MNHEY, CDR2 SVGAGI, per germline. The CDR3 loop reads CASSLGTLSPLHF. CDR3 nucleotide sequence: TGTGCCAGCAGCTTAGGGACTTTGTCACCCCTCCACTTT.